Shown below are 8 T cell receptor beta chains from a single sample sequenced in a study of blood T cell repertoires in COVID-19. Produced via immunoSEQ multiplex PCR; TCRdb's table is partial and in-frame only. Found here are some 290,000 clones, roughly 87% of them singletons; the top ten hold over 2%. The sequencing input was peripheral blood. The receptor source for this set is a woman aged 50 to 60 who had recovered from COVID-19.

The chain uses TRBV10-3 and TRBJ1-5; the D gene is possibly TRBD1 (6 bases). CDR3 length equals 17 residues. Trimming cost V 2 bases and J 2 bases, with 16 bases left between them. CDR1 and CDR2 (germline): ENHRY, SYGVKD. CDR3 sequence: CAISENTGSNGNQPQHF. CDR3 DNA sequence: TGTGCCATCAGTGAGAATACAGGGTCGAATGGCAATCAGCCCCAGCATTTT.

The chain combines TRBV12-3 or TRBV12-4 with TRBJ2-5, with TRBD2 matching 9 bases. This CDR3 is 10 amino acids long. Trimming took 11 bases from V and 7 from J; bases not matched to a gene: 2. CDR3 DNA sequence: TGTGCCTGCGGGGGGGTGACCCAGTACTTC. This gives the protein CACGGVTQYF.

The gene calls are TRBV15 and TRBJ2-5; D gene ambiguous. Between the trimmed V and J ends, which lost 0 bases and 0 bases, there was a span of 11 bases. The CDR3 spans 16 residues. From germline, CDR1 is LNHNV and CDR2 YYDKDF (reference sequence). The CDR3 DNA reads as TGTGCCACCAGCAGAGATCGGTCATCGTACCAAGAGACCCAGTACTTC. This encodes CATSRDRSSYQETQYF. Looking up the rest from reference TRBV15 and TRBJ2-5 gives the full variable domain: DAMVIQNPRYQVTQFGKPVTLSCSQTLNHNVMYWYQQKSSQAPKLLFHYYDKDFNNEADTPDNFQSRRPNTSFCFLDIRSPGLGDTAMYLCATSRDRSSYQETQYFGPGTRLLVL.

The rearrangement uses TRBV9 and TRBJ1-5; D gene uncertain. This CDR3 has 12 residues. From germline, CDR1 is SGDLS and CDR2 YYNGEE. Trimming left V 3 bases short and J 14 bases short, with 15 bases between. The CDR3 protein is CASSGQTFFEHF. The CDR3 DNA sequence: TGTGCCAGCAGCGGGCAGACATTTTTTGAGCATTTT.

The chain employs TRBV5-6 and TRBJ2-3; TRBD2 agrees at 13 bases. J gave up 5 bases and V 4 bases, and 7 bases lay outside the gene matches. The CDR3 length is 16 residues. Germline V CDR1 and CDR2: SGHDT, YYEEEE. In DNA form, the CDR3 reads TGTGCCAGCAGCACAACTAGCGGGGGGGCTATAGATACGCAGTATTTT. Its translation: CASSTTSGGAIDTQYF.

The V and J genes are TRBV7-3 and TRBJ2-6; 7 nucleotides line up with TRBD2. The germline V gene encodes CDR1 SGHTA and CDR2 FQGTGA. The V and J ends lost 6 bases and 3 bases, in that order; junction bases with no gene match: 2. CDR3 length: 14 residues. This chain's CDR3 is CASSRGGGANVLTF. DNA of the CDR3: TGTGCCAGCAGTCGCGGGGGTGGGGCCAACGTCCTGACTTTC. Looking up the rest from reference TRBV7-3 and TRBJ2-6 gives the full variable domain: GAGVSQTPSNKVTEKGKYVELRCDPISGHTALYWYRQSLGQGPEFLIYFQGTGAADDSGLPNDRFFAVRPEGSVSTLKIQRTERGDSAVYLCASSRGGGANVLTFGAGSRLTVL.

The V call is TRBV30, the J call TRBJ2-3; D is unclear. The CDR3 runs to 12 residues. From germline, CDR1 is GTSNPN and CDR2 SVGIG (reference sequence). V was pared by 5 bases and J by 2 bases, with 8 bases between. Here the CDR3 DNA reads TGTGCCTGGGTGTTCTTCACAGATACGCAGTATTTT. It yields the protein CAWVFFTDTQYF.

This rearrangement joins TRBV18 to TRBJ1-1, with D maybe TRBD1 (6 bases). Trimming cost V 5 bases and J 4 bases, with 14 bases left between them. Per the germline V gene, CDR1 is KGHSH and CDR2 is LQKENI. The length of the CDR3 is 14 residues. The CDR3: CASSGIGGSTEAFF. The DNA for the CDR3 is TGTGCCAGCTCAGGTATAGGGGGAAGCACTGAAGCTTTCTTT. The full variable domain, in which reference TRBV18 and TRBJ1-1 provide the parts outside the CDR3, is NAGVMQNPRHLVRRRGQEARLRCSPMKGHSHVYWYRQLPEEGLKFMVYLQKENIIDESGMPKERFSAEFPKEGPSILRIQQVVRGDSAAYFCASSGIGGSTEAFFGQGTRLTVV.